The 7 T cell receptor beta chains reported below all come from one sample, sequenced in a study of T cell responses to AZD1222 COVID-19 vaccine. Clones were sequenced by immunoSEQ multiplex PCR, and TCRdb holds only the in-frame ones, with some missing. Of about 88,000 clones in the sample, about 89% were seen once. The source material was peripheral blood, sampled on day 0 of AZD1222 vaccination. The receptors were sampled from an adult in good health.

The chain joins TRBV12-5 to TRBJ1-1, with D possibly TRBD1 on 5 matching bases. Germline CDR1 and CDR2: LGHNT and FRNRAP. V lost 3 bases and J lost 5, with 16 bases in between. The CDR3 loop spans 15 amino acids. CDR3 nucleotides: TGTGCTAGTGGTTTCGTACCAGGGCCGGGGACTGAAGCTTTCTTT. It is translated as CASGFVPGPGTEAFF.

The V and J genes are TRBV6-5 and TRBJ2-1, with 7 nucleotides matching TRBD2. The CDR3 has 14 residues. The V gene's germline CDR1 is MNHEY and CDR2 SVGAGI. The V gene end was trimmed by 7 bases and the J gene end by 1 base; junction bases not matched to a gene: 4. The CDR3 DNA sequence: TGTGCCAGCAAGCCGGGGGGATCCTACAATGAGCAGTTCTTC. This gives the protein CASKPGGSYNEQFF.

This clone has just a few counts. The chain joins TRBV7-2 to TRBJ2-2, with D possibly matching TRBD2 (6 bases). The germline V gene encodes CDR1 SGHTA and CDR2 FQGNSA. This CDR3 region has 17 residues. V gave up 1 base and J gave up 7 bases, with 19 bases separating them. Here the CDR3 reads CASSLGRELVGIGELFF. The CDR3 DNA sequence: TGTGCCAGCAGCTTAGGGAGGGAACTAGTCGGCATCGGGGAGCTGTTTTTT.

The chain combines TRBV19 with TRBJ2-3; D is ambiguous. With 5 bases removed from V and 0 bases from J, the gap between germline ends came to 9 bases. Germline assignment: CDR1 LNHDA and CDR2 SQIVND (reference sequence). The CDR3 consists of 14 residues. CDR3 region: CASSPRGSTDTQYF. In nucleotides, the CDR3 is TGTGCCAGTAGTCCCCGAGGTAGCACAGATACGCAGTATTTT.

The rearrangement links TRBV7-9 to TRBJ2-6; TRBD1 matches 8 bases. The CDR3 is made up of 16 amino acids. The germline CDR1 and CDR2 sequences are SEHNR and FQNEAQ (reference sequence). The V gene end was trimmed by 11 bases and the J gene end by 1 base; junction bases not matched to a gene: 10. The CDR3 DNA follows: TGTGCCGGTGACAGGGGCCTGGGGTCTGGGGCCAACGTCCTGACTTTC. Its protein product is CAGDRGLGSGANVLTF.

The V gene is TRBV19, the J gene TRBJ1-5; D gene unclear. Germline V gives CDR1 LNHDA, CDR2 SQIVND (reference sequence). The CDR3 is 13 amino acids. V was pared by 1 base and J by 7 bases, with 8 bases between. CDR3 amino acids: CASSIGSRQPQHF. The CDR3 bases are TGTGCCAGTAGTATAGGCAGTAGACAGCCCCAGCATTTT. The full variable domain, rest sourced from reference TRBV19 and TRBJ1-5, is DGGITQSPKYLFRKEGQNVTLSCEQNLNHDAMYWYRQDPGQGLRLIYYSQIVNDFQKGDIAEGYSVSREKKESFPLTVTSAQKNPTAFYLCASSIGSRQPQHFGDGTRLSIL.

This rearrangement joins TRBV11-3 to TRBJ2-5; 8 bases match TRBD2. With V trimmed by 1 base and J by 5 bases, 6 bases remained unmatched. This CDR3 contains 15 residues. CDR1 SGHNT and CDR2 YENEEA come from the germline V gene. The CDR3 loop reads CASSLAGGPDETQYF. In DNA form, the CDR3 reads TGTGCCAGCAGCTTAGCGGGGGGGCCTGATGAGACCCAGTACTTC.